This T cell receptor (beta chain) was recovered during a study of OX40 agonist ivuxolimab in advanced cancers. V lost 6 bases and J lost 9, with 9 bases in between. The CDR3 totals 12 residues. Germline CDR1 reads MNHEY; CDR2 reads SVGAGI. This clone has just one count. The assay was immunoSEQ multiplex PCR, and TCRdb's table has in-frame clones only and misses some. Of more than 80,000 clones listed, about 92% were seen once; the top ten hold about 0.27%. This specimen was CD4+ or CD8+ T cells sorted from blood, taken in a trial of the OX40 agonist ivuxolimab. This chain links TRBV6-5 with TRBJ1-6; D uncertain. The clonotype was recovered from an adult with an advanced solid tumor such as melanoma, head and neck, liver or kidney cancer. This CDR3 reads CASSVVGSPLHF. The CDR3 DNA reads TGTGCCAGCAGCGTCGTTGGTTCACCCCTCCACTTT.